Sequencing of this T cell receptor beta chain was carried out in a study of chemoradiotherapy in HPV16-positive cancers. Repeated repertoire sampling spanned the course of chemoradiotherapy. V dropped 7 bases and J dropped 3 bases, with 9 bases sitting between them. CDR1 and CDR2 (germline): ENHRY, SYGVKD. The CDR3 length is 12 residues. Sequencing was performed with immunoSEQ multiplex PCR; in TCRdb, only in-frame clones are kept and a portion is missing. The profile shows 3,500 to 4,000 clones, more than 90% of them singletons. The sequence was obtained from a human donor with HPV-associated anogenital cancer. Collection of the sample occurred from a patient who underwent chemoradiotherapy. This chain joins TRBV10-3 and TRBJ1-1; perhaps TRBD1 as D (5 bases). The CDR3 region has the DNA TGTGCCATCAAGGGGAGGGACACTGAAGCTTTCTTT. It codes for CAIKGRDTEAFF.